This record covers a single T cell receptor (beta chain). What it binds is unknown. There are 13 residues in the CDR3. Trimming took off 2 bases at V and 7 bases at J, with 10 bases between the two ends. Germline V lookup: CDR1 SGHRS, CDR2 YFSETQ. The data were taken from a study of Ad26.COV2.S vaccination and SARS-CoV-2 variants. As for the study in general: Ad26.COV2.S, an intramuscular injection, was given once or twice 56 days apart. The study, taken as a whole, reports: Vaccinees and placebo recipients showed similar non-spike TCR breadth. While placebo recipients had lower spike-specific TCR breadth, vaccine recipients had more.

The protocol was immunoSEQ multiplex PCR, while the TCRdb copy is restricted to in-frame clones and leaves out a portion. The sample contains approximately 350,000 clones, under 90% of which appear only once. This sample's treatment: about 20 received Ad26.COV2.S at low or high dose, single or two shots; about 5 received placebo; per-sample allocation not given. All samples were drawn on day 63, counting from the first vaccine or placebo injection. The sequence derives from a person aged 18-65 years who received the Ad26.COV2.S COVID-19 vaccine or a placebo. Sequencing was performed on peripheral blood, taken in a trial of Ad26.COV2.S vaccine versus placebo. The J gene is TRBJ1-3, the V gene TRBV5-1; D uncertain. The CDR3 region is CASSFGGSNTIYF. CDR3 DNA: TGCGCCAGCAGCTTCGGAGGTAGCAACACCATATATTTT.